This T cell receptor beta chain was sequenced during a study of T cells in localized non-small cell lung cancer. Clones were sequenced by immunoSEQ multiplex PCR, and TCRdb holds only the in-frame ones, with some missing. This table holds just under 30,000 clones, 89% found once. Sequencing used peripheral blood, obtained before any cancer treatment. The clonotype comes from a woman between 35 and 70 years old with stage I lung adenocarcinoma.

The DNA of the CDR3 is TGTGCCACCATAATTTTGGGTACTGAAGCTTTCTTT. Protein product: CATIILGTEAFF. This chain links TRBV28 with TRBJ1-1; D gene uncertain. The length of the CDR3 is 12 residues. The germline CDR1 and CDR2 sequences are MDHEN and SYDVKM. Trimming took 10 bases from V and 5 from J, leaving 14 bases between them.